The clone carrying this T cell receptor (beta chain) was picked up many times. Antigen unknown. This entry comes from a study of T cell repertoires in cytomegalovirus infection. V lost 1 base and J lost 3, with 5 bases in between. Germline V CDR1 and CDR2: SGHDT, YYEEEE. CDR3 length: 12 amino acids. TCRdb called the reads again in MiXCR, with one record for every CDR3 protein. The table records about 180,000 distinct CDR3 sequences, less than 25% of them present only once. The V gene is TRBV5-6, the J gene TRBJ2-7; D gene ambiguous. This material consisted of CD8+ T cells from cultured PBMCs, taken from culture after CMV antigen stimulation. The clonotype comes from a human donor in good health (CMV status not recorded). Some clones in this sample may be carry-over from other donors' samples. As DNA, the CDR3 is TGTGCCAGCAGCTTGACAGTCTACGAGCAGTACTTC. Its translation is CASSLTVYEQYF.